This record concerns one TCR beta chain sequence. The sample is drawn from a study of technical replicates of blood from a few donors. From germline, CDR1 is LNHDA and CDR2 SQIVND (reference sequence). CDR3 length: 15 residues. V was clipped by 5 bases and J by 3 bases; unmatched bases: 6. Clones were sequenced by immunoSEQ multiplex PCR, and TCRdb holds only the in-frame ones, with some missing. The sample carries about 85,000 clones, around 94% recorded once. This rearrangement joins TRBV19 to TRBJ2-1; 8 positions match TRBD2. The sequenced sample consisted of T cells isolated from PBMCs. The clonotype was recovered from a human donor in good health. In nucleotides, the CDR3 is TGTGCCAGTAGTGTGACTAGCGCTCGCTACAATGAGCAGTTCTTC. Amino acid sequence: CASSVTSARYNEQFF.